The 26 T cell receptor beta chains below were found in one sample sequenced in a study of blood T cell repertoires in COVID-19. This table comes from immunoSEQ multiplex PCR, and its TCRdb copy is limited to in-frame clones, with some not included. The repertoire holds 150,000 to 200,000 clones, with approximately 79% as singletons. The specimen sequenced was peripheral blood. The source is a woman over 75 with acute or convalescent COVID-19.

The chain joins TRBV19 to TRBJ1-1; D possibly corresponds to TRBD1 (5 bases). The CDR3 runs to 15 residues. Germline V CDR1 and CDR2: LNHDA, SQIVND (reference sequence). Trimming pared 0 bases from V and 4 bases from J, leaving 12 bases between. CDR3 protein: CASSIDLARVTEAFF. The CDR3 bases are TGTGCCAGTAGTATAGATCTGGCCAGGGTCACTGAAGCTTTCTTT.

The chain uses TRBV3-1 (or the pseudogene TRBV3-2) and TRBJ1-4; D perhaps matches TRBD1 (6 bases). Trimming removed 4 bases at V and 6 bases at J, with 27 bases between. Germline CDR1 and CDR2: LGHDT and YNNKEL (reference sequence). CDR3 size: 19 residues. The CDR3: CASSLKGGSCQVDDEKLFF. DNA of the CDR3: TGTGCCAGCAGCCTAAAGGGGGGGAGTTGTCAGGTAGATGATGAAAAACTGTTTTTT.

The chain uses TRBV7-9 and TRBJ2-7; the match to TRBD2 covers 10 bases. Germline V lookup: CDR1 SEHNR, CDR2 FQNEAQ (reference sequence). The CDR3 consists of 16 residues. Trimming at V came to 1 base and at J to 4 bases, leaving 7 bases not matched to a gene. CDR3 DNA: TGTGCCAGCAGCTTAGGGGGGCTAGCGGGAGCTTACGAGCAGTACTTC. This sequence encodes CASSLGGLAGAYEQYF.

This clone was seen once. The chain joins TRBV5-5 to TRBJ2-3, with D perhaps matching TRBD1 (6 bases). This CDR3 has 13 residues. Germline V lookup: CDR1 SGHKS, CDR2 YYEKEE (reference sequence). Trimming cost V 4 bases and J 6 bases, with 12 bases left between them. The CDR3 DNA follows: TGTGCCAGCAGCCGGATGCAGGGGGATACGCAGTATTTT. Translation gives CASSRMQGDTQYF.

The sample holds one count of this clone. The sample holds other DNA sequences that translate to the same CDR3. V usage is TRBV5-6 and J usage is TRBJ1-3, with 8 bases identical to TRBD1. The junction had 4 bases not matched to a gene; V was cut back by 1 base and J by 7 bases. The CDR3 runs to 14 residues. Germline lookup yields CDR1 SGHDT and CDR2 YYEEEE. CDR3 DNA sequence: TGTGCCAGCAGCTTGCGCAGGGGGCGTAACACCATATATTTT. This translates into CASSLRRGRNTIYF.

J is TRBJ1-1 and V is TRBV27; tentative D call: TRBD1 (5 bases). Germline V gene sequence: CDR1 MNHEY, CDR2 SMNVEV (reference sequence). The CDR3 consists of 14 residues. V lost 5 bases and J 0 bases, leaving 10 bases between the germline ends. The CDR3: CASSARQMNTEAFF. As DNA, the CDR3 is TGTGCCAGCAGTGCACGACAGATGAACACTGAAGCTTTCTTT.

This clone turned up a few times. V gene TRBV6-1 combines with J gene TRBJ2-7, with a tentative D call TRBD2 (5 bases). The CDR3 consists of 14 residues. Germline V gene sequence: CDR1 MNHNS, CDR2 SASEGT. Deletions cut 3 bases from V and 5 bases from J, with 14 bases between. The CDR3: CASSEASPLDEQYF. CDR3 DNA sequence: TGTGCCAGCAGTGAGGCTAGCCCCCTGGACGAGCAGTACTTC.

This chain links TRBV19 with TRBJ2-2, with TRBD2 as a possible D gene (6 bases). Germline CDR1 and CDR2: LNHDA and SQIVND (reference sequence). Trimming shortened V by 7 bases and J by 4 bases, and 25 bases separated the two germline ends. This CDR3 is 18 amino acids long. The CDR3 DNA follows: TGTGCCAGTAAGCCCACGGGGAGGCCCTCATACCTCACCGGGGAGCTGTTTTTT. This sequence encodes CASKPTGRPSYLTGELFF.

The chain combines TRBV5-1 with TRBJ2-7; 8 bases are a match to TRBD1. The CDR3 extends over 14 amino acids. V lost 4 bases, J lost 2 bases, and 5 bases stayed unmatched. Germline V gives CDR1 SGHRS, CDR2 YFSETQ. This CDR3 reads CASSPGTGTYEQYF. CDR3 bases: TGCGCCAGCAGCCCCGGGACAGGCACCTACGAGCAGTACTTC.

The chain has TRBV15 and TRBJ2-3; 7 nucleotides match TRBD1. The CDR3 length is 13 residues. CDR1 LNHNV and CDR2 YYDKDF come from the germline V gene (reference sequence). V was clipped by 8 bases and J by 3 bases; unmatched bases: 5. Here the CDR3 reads CATRTGGTDTQYF. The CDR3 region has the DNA TGTGCCACCCGGACAGGAGGAACAGATACGCAGTATTTT.

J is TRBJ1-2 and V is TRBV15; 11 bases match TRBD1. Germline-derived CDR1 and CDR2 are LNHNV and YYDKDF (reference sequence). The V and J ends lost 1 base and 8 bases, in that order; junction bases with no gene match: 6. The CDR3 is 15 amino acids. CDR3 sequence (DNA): TGTGCCACCAGCAGAGCCGGGGACAGGGGGAAGGGCTACACCTTC. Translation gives CATSRAGDRGKGYTF.

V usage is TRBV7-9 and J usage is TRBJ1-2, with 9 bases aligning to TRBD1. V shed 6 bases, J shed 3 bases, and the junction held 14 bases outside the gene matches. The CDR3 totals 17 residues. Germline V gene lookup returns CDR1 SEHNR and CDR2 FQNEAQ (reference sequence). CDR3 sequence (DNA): TGTGCCAGCAGTTCGGGACAGGGACCCTGGGAGGACTATGGCTACACCTTC. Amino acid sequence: CASSSGQGPWEDYGYTF.

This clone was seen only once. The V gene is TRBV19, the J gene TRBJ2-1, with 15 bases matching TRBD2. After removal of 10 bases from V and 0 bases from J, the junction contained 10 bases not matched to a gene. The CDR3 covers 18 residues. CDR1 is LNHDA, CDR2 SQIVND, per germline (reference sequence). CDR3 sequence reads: CATAPGLAGGSSYNEQFF. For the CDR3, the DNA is TGTGCCACCGCCCCGGGACTAGCGGGAGGAAGCTCCTACAATGAGCAGTTCTTC. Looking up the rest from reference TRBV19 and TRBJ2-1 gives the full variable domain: DGGITQSPKYLFRKEGQNVTLSCEQNLNHDAMYWYRQDPGQGLRLIYYSQIVNDFQKGDIAEGYSVSREKKESFPLTVTSAQKNPTAFYLCATAPGLAGGSSYNEQFFGPGTRLTVL.

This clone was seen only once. CDR3 in DNA: TGTGCCAGCAAGAAGGACAGGGTTACAGATACGCAGTATTTT. Amino acid sequence: CASKKDRVTDTQYF. The chain is built from TRBV6-5 and TRBJ2-3; 8 nucleotides agree with TRBD1. Trimming removed 7 bases from V and 3 bases from J; junction bases left unmatched: 6. CDR3 length: 14 amino acids. Germline CDR1 and CDR2: MNHEY and SVGAGI.

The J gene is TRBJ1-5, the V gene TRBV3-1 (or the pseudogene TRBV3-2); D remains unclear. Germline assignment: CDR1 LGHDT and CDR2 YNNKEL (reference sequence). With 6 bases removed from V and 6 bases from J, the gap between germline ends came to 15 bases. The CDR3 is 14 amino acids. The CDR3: CASSRFGSGQPQHF. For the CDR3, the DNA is TGTGCCAGCAGTCGTTTCGGGTCGGGTCAGCCCCAGCATTTT.

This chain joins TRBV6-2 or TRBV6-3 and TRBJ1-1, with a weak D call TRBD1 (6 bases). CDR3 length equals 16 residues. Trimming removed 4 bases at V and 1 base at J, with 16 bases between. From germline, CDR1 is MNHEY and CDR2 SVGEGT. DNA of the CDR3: TGTGCCAGCAGTTTTCACAGGGTCGGCCCGAACACTGAAGCTTTCTTT. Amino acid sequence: CASSFHRVGPNTEAFF.

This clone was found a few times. The CDR3 coding sequence is TGTGCCAGCAGCTTAACAAGCGTCGGTTCACCCCTCCACTTT. Translation gives CASSLTSVGSPLHF. This chain joins TRBV5-4 and TRBJ1-6; no clear D. The germline CDR1 and CDR2 sequences are SGHNT and YYREEE (reference sequence). The CDR3 loop spans 14 amino acids. Trimming stripped 2 bases from V and 9 bases from J, with 12 bases between.

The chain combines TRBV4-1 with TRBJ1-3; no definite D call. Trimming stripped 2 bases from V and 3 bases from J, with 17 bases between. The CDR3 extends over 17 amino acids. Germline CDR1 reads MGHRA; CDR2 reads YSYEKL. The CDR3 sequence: CASSQRPRDQVGNTIYF. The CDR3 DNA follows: TGCGCCAGCAGCCAACGCCCCCGCGACCAGGTTGGAAACACCATATATTTT.

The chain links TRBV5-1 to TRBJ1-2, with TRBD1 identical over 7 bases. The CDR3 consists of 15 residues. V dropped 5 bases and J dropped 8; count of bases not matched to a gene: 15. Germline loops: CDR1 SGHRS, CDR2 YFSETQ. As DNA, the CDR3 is TGCGCCAGCAGTTCTACAGGGGTATCGTTACGGGGCTACACCTTC. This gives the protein CASSSTGVSLRGYTF.

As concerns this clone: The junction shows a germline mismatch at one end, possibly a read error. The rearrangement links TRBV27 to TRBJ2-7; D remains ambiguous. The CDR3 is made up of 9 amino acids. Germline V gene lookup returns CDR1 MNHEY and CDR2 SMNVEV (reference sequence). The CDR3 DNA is TGTGCCAGCACCCGGAAGTACAGCTTC. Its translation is CASTRKYSF.

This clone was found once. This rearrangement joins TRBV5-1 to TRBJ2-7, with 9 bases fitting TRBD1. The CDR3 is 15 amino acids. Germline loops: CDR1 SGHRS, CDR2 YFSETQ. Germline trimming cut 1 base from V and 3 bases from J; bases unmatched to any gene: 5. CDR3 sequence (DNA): TGCGCCAGCAGCTTGCTCGGGACAGGGAACTACGAGCAGTACTTC. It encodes CASSLLGTGNYEQYF.

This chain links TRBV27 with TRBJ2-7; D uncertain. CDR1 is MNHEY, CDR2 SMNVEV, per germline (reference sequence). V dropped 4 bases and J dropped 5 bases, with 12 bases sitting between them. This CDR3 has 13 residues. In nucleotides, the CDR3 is TGTGCCAGCAGTTACCTCCCGGTCCACGAGCAGTACTTC. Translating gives CASSYLPVHEQYF.

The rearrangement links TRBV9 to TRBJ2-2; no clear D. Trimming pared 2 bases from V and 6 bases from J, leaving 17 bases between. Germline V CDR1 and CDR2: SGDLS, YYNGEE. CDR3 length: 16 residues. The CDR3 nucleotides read TGTGCCAGCAGCGTGGGCAGTTTCCAATTTTCCGGGGAGCTGTTTTTT. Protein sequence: CASSVGSFQFSGELFF.

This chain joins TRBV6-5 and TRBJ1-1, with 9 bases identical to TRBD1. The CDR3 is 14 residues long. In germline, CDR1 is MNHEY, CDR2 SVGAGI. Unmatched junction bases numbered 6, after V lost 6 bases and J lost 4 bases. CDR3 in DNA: TGTGCCAGCAGACCCGGGACAGGGATCACTGAAGCTTTCTTT. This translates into CASRPGTGITEAFF.

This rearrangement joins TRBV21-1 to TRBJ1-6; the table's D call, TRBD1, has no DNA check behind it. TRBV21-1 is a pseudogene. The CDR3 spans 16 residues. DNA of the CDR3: TGTGCCAGCAGCAAACGTTGGGACAGTTATAATTCACCCCTCCACTTT. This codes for CASSKRWDSYNSPLHF.

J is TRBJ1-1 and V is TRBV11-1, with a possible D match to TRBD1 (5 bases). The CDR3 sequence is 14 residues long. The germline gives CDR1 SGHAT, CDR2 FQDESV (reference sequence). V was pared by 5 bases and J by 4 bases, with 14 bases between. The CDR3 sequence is CASSPWGVGTEAFF. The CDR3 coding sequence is TGTGCCAGCAGCCCCTGGGGGGTGGGCACTGAAGCTTTCTTT.